This is a list of T cell receptor beta chains from one sample in a study of shared clonotypes between healthy human individuals. TCRdb's table, derived via immunoSEQ multiplex PCR, lists solely in-frame clones and lacks some. The data show 2 million to 2.5 million clones, 92% seen once. Sample: naive CD4+ T cells from PBMCs. Receptors were obtained from a man younger than 35 in good health. Some clones in this sample may be carry-over from other donors' samples. CDR3s include the opening cysteine and the closing phenylalanine or tryptophan. D genes are given only for firm matches. Part of the rows lack a size; the others show once, few, many or a class for expanded clones.

DNA	CDR3	length	V	J	D	size
TGTGCCAGCAGCGTAGTGGGGGGACTAGCGGACACAGATACGCAGTATTTT	CASSVVGGLADTDTQYF	17	TRBV9	TRBJ2-3	TRBD2	NA
TGCGCCAGCAGCCCGGACTCCTACGAGCAGTACTTC	CASSPDSYEQYF	12	TRBV5-1	TRBJ2-7	NA	NA
TGTGCCAGCAGCTCCAGACAGGGACATGACTACACCTTC	CASSSRQGHDYTF	13	TRBV5-6	TRBJ1-2	TRBD1	NA
TGTGCCAGCAGCCGGGGGACAGCCTCAGAGACCCAGTACTTC	CASSRGTASETQYF	14	TRBV7-7	TRBJ2-5	NA	NA
TGCGCCAGCAGTGAGGGGACTAGCGGAGCACAAGAGACCCAGTACTTC	CASSEGTSGAQETQYF	16	TRBV10-2	TRBJ2-5	TRBD2	NA
TGTGCCAGCAGCGTAGAACTTGGTAGCGCTCCACGGGAGCAGTTCTTC	CASSVELGSAPREQFF	16	TRBV9	TRBJ2-1	NA	NA
TGTGCCAGCAGCCCCTCCGGGGGCGAAGAGACCCAGTACTTC	CASSPSGGEETQYF	14	TRBV5-4	TRBJ2-5	NA	NA
TGTGCCAGCAGCCCCCGGACAGCGGATAACACTGAAGCTTTCTTT	CASSPRTADNTEAFF	15	TRBV11-2	TRBJ1-1	NA	NA
TGCGCCAGCAGCTTTACCCGCGGACTAGCAGATACGCAGTATTTT	CASSFTRGLADTQYF	15	TRBV5-1	TRBJ2-3	TRBD2	NA
TGTGCCAGCAGTCGGATCAAGGGGGCGGATACGCAGTATTTT	CASSRIKGADTQYF	14	TRBV2	TRBJ2-3	TRBD1	NA
TGCGCCAGCAGCTTGGCCGGGGTAGTTCTCTCCTACAATGAGCAGTTCTTC	CASSLAGVVLSYNEQFF	17	TRBV5-1	TRBJ2-1	NA	once
TGTGCCAGCAGCTTGGCAGGGGCTCAACACCACACTGAAGCTTTCTTT	CASSLAGAQHHTEAFF	16	TRBV5-6	TRBJ1-1	NA	NA
TGTGCCTGGAGCGCTCCGGGACTAGCGGGACGCGAGCAGTACTTC	CAWSAPGLAGREQYF	15	TRBV30	TRBJ2-7	TRBD2	NA
TGCGCCAGCAGCCGTAGGACTAGCGACACAGATACGCAGTATTTT	CASSRRTSDTDTQYF	15	TRBV5-1	TRBJ2-3	TRBD2	NA
TGCAGTGCTAGATTGGTCCCCGAGCAGTACTTC	CSARLVPEQYF	11	TRBV20-1	TRBJ2-7	NA	NA
TGCGCCAGCAGTCGTCCGGCGAGTGACGACGAGCAGTACTTC	CASSRPASDDEQYF	14	TRBV5-1	TRBJ2-7	NA	NA
TGTGCCAGCAGTTACTCGCTTCCCTTTAGCTCCTACGAGCAGTACTTC	CASSYSLPFSSYEQYF	16	TRBV6-5	TRBJ2-7	NA	NA
TGCACCAGCAGCCAATGTAGGGCTAGCGGGAGTTCAGGCAATGAGCAGTTCTTC	CTSSQCRASGSSGNEQFF	18	TRBV1	TRBJ2-1	NA	NA
TGTGCCAGCAGCCTGTCTCATTCAAGGGGTCAAGAGACCCAGTACTTC	CASSLSHSRGQETQYF	16	TRBV7-3	TRBJ2-5	NA	NA
TGTGCCAGTAGTATAGGTGACCTCCGGTCTACCTACGAGCAGTACTTC	CASSIGDLRSTYEQYF	16	TRBV19	TRBJ2-7	NA	NA
TGTGCCAGCAGCAAAGAGCGGGCGGCTAGCGGGAAGCGGGGGGGCACTTACGAGCAGTACTTC	CASSKERAASGKRGGTYEQYF	21	TRBV21-1	TRBJ2-7	NA	once
TGCAGTGCTTTGGTAAATGAGCAGTTCTTC	CSALVNEQFF	10	TRBV20-1	TRBJ2-1	NA	NA
TGTGCCAGCGGCCGGGGGGGGATTAAGAACACTGAAGCTTTCTTT	CASGRGGIKNTEAFF	15	TRBV28	TRBJ1-1	NA	NA
TGTGCCAGCAGTTTACCCGGACTAGCCCCCTACGAGCAGTACTTC	CASSLPGLAPYEQYF	15	TRBV28	TRBJ2-7	TRBD2	NA
TGTGCCAGCGCTAGCCTCGGCTCTGGGGCCAACGTCCTGACTTTC	CASASLGSGANVLTF	15	TRBV6-4	TRBJ2-6	NA	NA
TGTGCCAGCAGTTTATATAGCAGCGGGAGGGCCCGGGAGCAGTACTTC	CASSLYSSGRAREQYF	16	TRBV28	TRBJ2-7	TRBD2	NA
TGCAGCGTTGAGGAGTACTATGGCTACACCTTC	CSVEEYYGYTF	11	TRBV29-1	TRBJ1-2	NA	once
TGTGCCAGCTCACCACCGTCCCGCCAGAACACCGGGGAGCTGTTTTTT	CASSPPSRQNTGELFF	16	TRBV18	TRBJ2-2	NA	NA
TGCGCCAGCAGCTCCCGGGAGTACTCTTACGAGCAGTACTTC	CASSSREYSYEQYF	14	TRBV5-1	TRBJ2-7	NA	NA
TGTGCCTGGTCCTCTATGGTCAGGGTGAACACTGAAGCTTTCTTT	CAWSSMVRVNTEAFF	15	TRBV30	TRBJ1-1	NA	NA
TGTGCCAGCAGCTTAAATGGCTTCAATCAGCCCCAGCATTTT	CASSLNGFNQPQHF	14	TRBV7-3	TRBJ1-5	NA	NA
TGTGCCATAAGGGGGGGGCCCGACTATGGCTACACCTTC	CAIRGGPDYGYTF	13	TRBV19	TRBJ1-2	NA	NA
TGTGCCAGCAGCGGACAGTACTCTGGGGCCAACGTCCTGACTTTC	CASSGQYSGANVLTF	15	TRBV11-2	TRBJ2-6	NA	NA
TGTGCCAGCAGCTGGGACAGCTCTGGAAACACCATATATTTT	CASSWDSSGNTIYF	14	TRBV5-4	TRBJ1-3	TRBD1	NA
TGTGCCAGCAGCACCCGTATAGTCCCGGATACGCAGTATTTT	CASSTRIVPDTQYF	14	TRBV27	TRBJ2-3	NA	NA
TGTGCCAGTAGCCTCCGGGGGCAGGTTGAAGCTTTCTTT	CASSLRGQVEAFF	13	TRBV19	TRBJ1-1	NA	few
TGTGCCAGCAGTTACTCTCTGGGGCAGGGGATGAACGAGCAGTACTTC	CASSYSLGQGMNEQYF	16	TRBV6-6	TRBJ2-7	NA	once
TGTGCCAGCAGTGAAAGGGCAGCCGGGTCCCAGGGCAATCAGCCCCAGCATTTT	CASSERAAGSQGNQPQHF	18	TRBV6-1	TRBJ1-5	NA	NA
TGCGCCAGCAGCTTGACAGGGAAGGACGAGCAGTACTTC	CASSLTGKDEQYF	13	TRBV5-1	TRBJ2-7	NA	NA
TGTGCCAGCAGCGACCCTGAGACTAGCGGACGCTCCTACGAGCAGTACTTC	CASSDPETSGRSYEQYF	17	TRBV14	TRBJ2-7	TRBD2	NA
TGTGCCAGCAGCTTAAAACTCCTTGGGGGCTACGAGCAGTACTTC	CASSLKLLGGYEQYF	15	TRBV7-2	TRBJ2-7	NA	NA
TGTGCCACCAGCAGGGGGGACAGGCTCCAAGAGACCCAGTACTTC	CATSRGDRLQETQYF	15	TRBV15	TRBJ2-5	TRBD1	once
TGTGCCAGCTCACGGAACACCGGGGAGCTGTTTTTT	CASSRNTGELFF	12	TRBV18	TRBJ2-2	NA	NA
TGTGCCAGCAGTTACGAGGGGGGGCCTGGAAACACCATATATTTT	CASSYEGGPGNTIYF	15	TRBV6-5	TRBJ1-3	NA	NA
TGTGCCAGCAGTGATCGTCGGAGCACAGATACGCAGTATTTT	CASSDRRSTDTQYF	14	TRBV25-1	TRBJ2-3	NA	NA
TGTGCCAGCTCACCAGTAGCACTAGCAGGTCCAGATACGCAGTATTTT	CASSPVALAGPDTQYF	16	TRBV18	TRBJ2-3	NA	NA
TGCAGCGTTACCCTAGGGAGTTCGAACACTGAAGCTTTCTTT	CSVTLGSSNTEAFF	14	TRBV29-1	TRBJ1-1	NA	NA
TGTGCCAGCTCACCGACCTCGCCCGCAGGAATAGGGGGCACAGATACGCAGTATTTT	CASSPTSPAGIGGTDTQYF	19	TRBV18	TRBJ2-3	NA	NA
TGTGCCAGTAGTATAGCCGAGAACACCGGGGAGCTGTTTTTT	CASSIAENTGELFF	14	TRBV19	TRBJ2-2	NA	once
TGTGCCTGGGGGACCGGGACTAGCGGGACAGAGACCCAGTACTTC	CAWGTGTSGTETQYF	15	TRBV30	TRBJ2-5	TRBD2	NA
TGTGCCAGCAGCTTTAAGGGCGCCGGGGAGCTGTTTTTT	CASSFKGAGELFF	13	TRBV7-2	TRBJ2-2	NA	NA
TGTGCCAGCAGCACCAGGACAGGGACCGGGGAGCTGTTTTTT	CASSTRTGTGELFF	14	TRBV9	TRBJ2-2	TRBD1	NA
TGTGCCAGCAGCCAAGGCTGGGTGGGGAGGGAGCAGTACTTC	CASSQGWVGREQYF	14	TRBV4-2	TRBJ2-7	NA	NA